This entry features one T cell receptor beta chain sequence. The source of the sample is a study of shared clonotypes between healthy human individuals. The germline CDR1 and CDR2 sequences are SGHKS and YYEKEE (reference sequence). The CDR3 extends over 13 amino acids. The V end was cut by 0 bases, the J end by 2 bases, with 6 bases between. Deep was the level at which the assay was run. The data were produced by immunoSEQ multiplex PCR, yet TCRdb's version contains in-frame clones alone and is incomplete. The sample has about 1.5 million clones; around 98% are singletons. The donor population consisted of healthy HIV-negative adults with no recent acute infections or vaccinations.

V and J are TRBV5-5 and TRBJ2-7, with no clear D. Sequencing was carried out using naive CD4+ T cells sorted from blood. Specified subset: CD45RA+ positively selected. The receptor's source is a man aged 30-40 years in good health. CDR3 sequence: CASSLALTYEQYF. CDR3 sequence (DNA): TGTGCCAGCAGCTTGGCGTTAACCTACGAGCAGTACTTC. The complete variable domain, with remaining parts taken from reference TRBV5-5 and TRBJ2-7, reads DAGVTQSPTHLIKTRGQQVTLRCSPISGHKSVSWYQQVLGQGPQFIFQYYEKEERGRGNFPDRFSARQFPNYSSELNVNALLLGDSALYLCASSLALTYEQYFGPGTRLTVT.